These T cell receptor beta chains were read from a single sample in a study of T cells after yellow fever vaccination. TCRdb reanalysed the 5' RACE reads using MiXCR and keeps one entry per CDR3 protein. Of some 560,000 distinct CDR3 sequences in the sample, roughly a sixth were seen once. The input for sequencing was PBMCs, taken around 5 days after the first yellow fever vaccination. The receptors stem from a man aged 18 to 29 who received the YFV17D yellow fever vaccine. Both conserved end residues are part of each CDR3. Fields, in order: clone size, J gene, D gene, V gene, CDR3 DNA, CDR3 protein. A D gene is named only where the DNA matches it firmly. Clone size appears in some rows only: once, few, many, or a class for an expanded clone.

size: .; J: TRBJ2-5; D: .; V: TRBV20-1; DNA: TGCAGTGCCAGGACAGCGCGGGAGACCCAGTACTTC; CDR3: CSARTARETQYF
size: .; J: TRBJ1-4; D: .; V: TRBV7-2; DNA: TGTGCCAGCAGCTTATCCGGGCGCGAAAAACTGTTTTTT; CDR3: CASSLSGREKLFF
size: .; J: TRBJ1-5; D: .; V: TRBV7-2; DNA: TGTGCCAGCAGCTTTTGGAATCAGCGCCAGCATTTT; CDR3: CASSFWNQRQHF
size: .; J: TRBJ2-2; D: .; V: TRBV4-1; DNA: TGCGCCAGCAGCCACGGGGAAAGGAACACCGGGGAGCTGTTTTTT; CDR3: CASSHGERNTGELFF
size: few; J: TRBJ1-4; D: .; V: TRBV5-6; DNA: TGTGCCAGCAGCTTCGACAGATCTGAAAAACTGTTTTTT; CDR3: CASSFDRSEKLFF
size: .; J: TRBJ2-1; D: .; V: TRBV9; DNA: TGTGCCAGCAGCGTCCGGGGGCTCGGCTACAATGAGCAGTTCTTC; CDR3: CASSVRGLGYNEQFF
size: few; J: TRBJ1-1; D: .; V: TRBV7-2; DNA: TGTGCCAGCAGCTTAGCTCAGGTTGGGCCGTCAGGAGCTTTCTTT; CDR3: CASSLAQVGPSGAFF
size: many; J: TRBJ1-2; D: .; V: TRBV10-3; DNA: TGTGCCACCGAGCGTGGCGGCAGCAATACATTCTATGGCTACACCTTC; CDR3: CATERGGSNTFYGYTF
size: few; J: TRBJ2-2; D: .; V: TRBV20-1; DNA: TGCAGTGCTCGACTCACTGGGTACGCGAACACCGGGGAGCTGTTTTTT; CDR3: CSARLTGYANTGELFF
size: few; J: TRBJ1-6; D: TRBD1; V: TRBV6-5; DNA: TGTGCCAGCAGTTACTCGGCCGCAGGGGGAAGCTCCTATAATTCACCCCTCCACTTT; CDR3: CASSYSAAGGSSYNSPLHF
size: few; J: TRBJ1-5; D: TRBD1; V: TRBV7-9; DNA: TGTGCCAGCAGCTTAAGGGGGCAGGGGCAGCCCCAGCATTTT; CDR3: CASSLRGQGQPQHF
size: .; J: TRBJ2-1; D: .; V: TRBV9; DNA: TGTGCCAGCAGCCCCCAGACAGGTCAGAATGAGCAGTTCTTC; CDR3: CASSPQTGQNEQFF
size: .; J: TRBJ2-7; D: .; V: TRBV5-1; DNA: TGCGCCAGCAGCTTGGCCTTATCGGGTTTCGGCGAGCAGTACTTC; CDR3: CASSLALSGFGEQYF
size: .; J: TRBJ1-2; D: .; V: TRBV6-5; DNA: TGTGCCAGCAGTTACGGCCAGGGTCGGGATGGCTACACCTTC; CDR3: CASSYGQGRDGYTF
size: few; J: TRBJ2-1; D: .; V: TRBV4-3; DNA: TGCGCCAGCAGCCAGTTCCGGCACGGACAAATCAATGAGCAGTTCTTC; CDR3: CASSQFRHGQINEQFF
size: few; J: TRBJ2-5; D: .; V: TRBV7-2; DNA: TGTGCCAGCAGCCAATGGGGGTTGTCCTTC; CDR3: CASSQWGLSF
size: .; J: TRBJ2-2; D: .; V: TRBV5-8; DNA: TGTGCCAGCAGCCGACAGGACACCAACACCGGGGAGCTGTTTTTT; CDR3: CASSRQDTNTGELFF
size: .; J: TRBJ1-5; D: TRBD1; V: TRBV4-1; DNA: TGCGCCAGCAGCCCCCAAGGACAGGGTAATCAGCCCCAGCATTTT; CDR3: CASSPQGQGNQPQHF
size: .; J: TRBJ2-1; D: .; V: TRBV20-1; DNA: TGCAGTGCTAGGACGGTGGGTTATAACTACAATGAGCAGTTCTTC; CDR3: CSARTVGYNYNEQFF
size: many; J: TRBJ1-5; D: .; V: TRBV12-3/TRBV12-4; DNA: TGTGCCAGCAGCCTGGGGGGCGGGATGATGCCCCAGCATTTT; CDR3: CASSLGGGMMPQHF
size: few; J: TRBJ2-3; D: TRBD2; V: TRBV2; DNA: TGTGCCAGCAGCGAATGGACTAGCGGCTCAGATACGCAGTATTTT; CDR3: CASSEWTSGSDTQYF
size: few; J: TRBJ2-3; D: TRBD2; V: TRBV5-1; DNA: TGCGCCAGCAGCTTGATGCGGGGGGGCTCGGATACGCAGTATTTT; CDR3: CASSLMRGGSDTQYF
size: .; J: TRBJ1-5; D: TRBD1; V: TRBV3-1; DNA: TGTGCCAGCAGCCAAGATCCGGGACAGGGTCGAGGGGATCAGCCCCAGCATTTT; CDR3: CASSQDPGQGRGDQPQHF
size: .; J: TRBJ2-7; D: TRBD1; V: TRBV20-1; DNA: TGCAGTGTTCGCCCCGGGACAGGCCTATACGAGCAGTACTTC; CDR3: CSVRPGTGLYEQYF
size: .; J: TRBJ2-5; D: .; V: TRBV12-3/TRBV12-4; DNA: TGTGCCAGCAGAAAAAACAGCTTGGTAGGGGAGACCCAGTACTTC; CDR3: CASRKNSLVGETQYF
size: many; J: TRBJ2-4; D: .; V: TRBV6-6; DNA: TGTGCCAGCGGAAAACAGGAAAACATTCAGTACTTC; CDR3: CASGKQENIQYF
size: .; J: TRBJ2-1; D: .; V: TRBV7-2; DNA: TGTGCCAGCAGTTCGGCTTCCCCCGGGGAGTTCTTC; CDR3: CASSSASPGEFF
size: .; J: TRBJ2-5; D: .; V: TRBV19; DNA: TGTGCCGTGGGAGTGGAGACCCAGTACTTC; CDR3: CAVGVETQYF
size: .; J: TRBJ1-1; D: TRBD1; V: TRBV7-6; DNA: TGTGCCAGCAGCTCTTACAGGGGGCGCGGCACTGAAGCTTTCTTT; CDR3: CASSSYRGRGTEAFF
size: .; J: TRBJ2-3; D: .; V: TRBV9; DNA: TGTGCCAGCAGCGTATACGGGGCGGATACGCAGTATTTT; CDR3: CASSVYGADTQYF
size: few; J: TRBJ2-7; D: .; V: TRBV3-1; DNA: TGTGCCAGCAGCCAAGTTCATTACGAGCAGTACTTC; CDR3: CASSQVHYEQYF
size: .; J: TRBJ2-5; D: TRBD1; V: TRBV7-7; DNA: TGTGCTAGCGCAGGGGGCTGGCGGGAGACCCAGTACTTC; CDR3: CASAGGWRETQYF
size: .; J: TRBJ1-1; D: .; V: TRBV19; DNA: TGTGCCAGTACCGAGACAGCGAATTCGAACACTGAAGCTTTCTTT; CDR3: CASTETANSNTEAFF
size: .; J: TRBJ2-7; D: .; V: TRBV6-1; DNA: TGTGCCACCAATCGGCAAGGGGGGTACGAGCAGTACTTC; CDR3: CATNRQGGYEQYF
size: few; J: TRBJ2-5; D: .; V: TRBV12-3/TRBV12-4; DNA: TGTGCCAGCAGTTGGGACCCAGAGACCCAGTACTTC; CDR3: CASSWDPETQYF
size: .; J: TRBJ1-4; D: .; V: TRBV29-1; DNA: TGCAGCGTAGCTGACCAGGGATTTAAAAATGAAAAACTGTTTTTT; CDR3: CSVADQGFKNEKLFF
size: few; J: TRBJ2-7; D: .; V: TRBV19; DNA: TGTGCCAGTAGTTTTGGACTTCCGAGGAGCGAGCAGTACTTC; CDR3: CASSFGLPRSEQYF
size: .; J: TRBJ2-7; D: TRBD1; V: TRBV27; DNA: TGTGCCAGCAGCCAAACTTCCGGGACAGGGTGGGGATACGAGCAGTACTTC; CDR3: CASSQTSGTGWGYEQYF
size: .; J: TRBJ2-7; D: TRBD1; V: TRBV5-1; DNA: TGCGCCAGCAGCGTGGGGACAGGGGGCTCCTACGAGCAGTACTTC; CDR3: CASSVGTGGSYEQYF
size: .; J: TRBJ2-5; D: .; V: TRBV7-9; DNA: TGTGCCAGCAGCTTAACTAGCACCACTTCCCAAGAGACCCAGTACTTC; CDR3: CASSLTSTTSQETQYF
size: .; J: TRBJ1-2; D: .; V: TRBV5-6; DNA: TGTGCCAGCAGCCTAGACCAGGGACCTAACTATGGCTACACCTTC; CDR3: CASSLDQGPNYGYTF
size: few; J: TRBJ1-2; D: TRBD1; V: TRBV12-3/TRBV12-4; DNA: TGTGCCAGCAGTCCCAGTAGGGACAGGGGTGTTAACTATGGCTACACCTTC; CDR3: CASSPSRDRGVNYGYTF
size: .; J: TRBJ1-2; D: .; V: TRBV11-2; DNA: TGTGCCAGCAGCCAGGGGAGTGATAACTATGGCTACACCTTC; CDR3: CASSQGSDNYGYTF
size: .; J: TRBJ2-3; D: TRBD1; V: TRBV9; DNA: TGTGCCAGCAGCGTCCTACCCGGGACAGGGTCGCCCGGGACGCAGTATTTT; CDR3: CASSVLPGTGSPGTQYF
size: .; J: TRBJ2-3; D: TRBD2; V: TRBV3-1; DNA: TGTGCCAGCAGCCAAGTGCGACTAGCGGGGTCCCCAGATACGCAGTATTTT; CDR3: CASSQVRLAGSPDTQYF
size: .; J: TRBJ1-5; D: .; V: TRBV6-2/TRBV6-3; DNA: TGTGCCAGCAGTCGGGACTCCTATCAGCCCCAGCATTTT; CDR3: CASSRDSYQPQHF
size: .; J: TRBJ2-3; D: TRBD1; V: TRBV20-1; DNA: TGCAGTGCCGAACAGGGGAGCACAGATACGCAGTATTTT; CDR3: CSAEQGSTDTQYF
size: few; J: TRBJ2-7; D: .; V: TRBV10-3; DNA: TGTGCCATCAAAGACACTCTAGCCACGTACGAGCAGTACTTC; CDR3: CAIKDTLATYEQYF
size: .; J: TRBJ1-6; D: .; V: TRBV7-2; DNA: TGTGCCAGCAGCTTAGTATTGGGGTATAATTCACCCCTCCACTTT; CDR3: CASSLVLGYNSPLHF
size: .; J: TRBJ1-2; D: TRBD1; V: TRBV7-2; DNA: TGTGCCAGCAGCGAACAGACAGGGAGGTTGGACTACACCTTC; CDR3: CASSEQTGRLDYTF